What follows is one T cell receptor (beta chain) and its context. Its antigen is undetermined. Within the sample, other DNA sequences also encode this same CDR3. Treatment of the sample: oral pan-JAK inhibitor, 5-10 mg twice daily. Cell sorting was applied to PBMCs, and CD4+ and CD8+ T cells were collected. The record originates from a study of CD8+ T cells in alopecia areata. Whole-study context: Those patients who were treated received oral tofacitinib, which was given at 5 to 10 mg twice daily for moderate-to-severe alopecia areata.

Sequencing relied on a cDNA template that was reverse transcribed from extracted RNA. Sequenced by immunoSEQ multiplex PCR; TCRdb stores in-frame clones only, minus some. The sample has about 140,000 clones; 82% are singletons. Study-wide results and caveats: Higher clonality than in normal scalp was seen in lesional scalp, especially alopecia totalis/universalis. Mice showed TCR sharing more clearly than patients did, possibly owing to HLA.

CDR1 SGHRS and CDR2 YFSETQ come from the germline V gene. Between the trimmed V and J ends, which lost 4 bases and 7 bases, there was a span of 9 bases. This CDR3 has 11 residues. This chain uses TRBV5-1 with TRBJ2-7; maybe TRBD2 (6 bases). The TCR comes from a human donor with alopecia areata. Here the sequenced sample was CD8+ T cells sorted from blood, taken at week 4, from a patient treated with tofacitinib. The CDR3 DNA sequence: TGCGCCAGCAGCCTGGGGGGTGAGCAGTACTTC. This gives the protein CASSLGGEQYF. The full variable domain, completed using reference TRBV5-1 and TRBJ2-7, is KAGVTQTPRYLIKTRGQQVTLSCSPISGHRSVSWYQQTPGQGLQFLFEYFSETQRNKGNFPGRFSGRQFSNSRSEMNVSTLELGDSALYLCASSLGGEQYFGPGTRLTVT.